This T cell receptor (beta chain) is drawn from a study of CD8+ T cells in alopecia areata. General observations from the study: With tofacitinib ongoing, many expanded lesional clones persisted in both scalp and blood.

Noted treatment: oral pan-JAK inhibitor, 5-10 mg twice daily. RNA extraction was followed by reverse transcription into cDNA, which acted as the sequencing template. Using immunoSEQ multiplex PCR, the repertoire was profiled, and TCRdb retains in-frame clones only, with some absent. The data hold about 210,000 clones, with 64% observed a single time. This clone showed up just once. The antigen is undetermined. J lost 4 bases, V lost 4 bases, and 14 bases had no gene match. The germline CDR1 and CDR2 sequences are LNHNV and YYDKDF (reference sequence). The CDR3 totals 17 residues. Sequencing was performed on CD4+ T cells sorted from blood, taken at week 4, from a patient treated with tofacitinib. The TCR was taken from a human donor with alopecia areata. The chain recombines TRBV15 with TRBJ2-3; 7 bases map to TRBD2. DNA for the CDR3: TGTGCCACCAGCACCCGCTGGGGAGGGAGGAGGGCAGATACGCAGTATTTT. Residues: CATSTRWGGRRADTQYF.